These T cell receptor beta chains were read from a single sample in a study of molecular identifiers for immune sequencing clone quantification. TCRdb passed the PCR reads through MiXCR, listing each CDR3 protein once. Seen here are about 510,000 distinct CDR3 sequences, roughly 24% observed once, and the top ten hold around 0.78%. Source material: naive CD8+ T cells from blood, with Jurkat cell RNA spiked in. All receptors derive from a human donor in good health. Some libraries in this study had Jurkat cell RNA spiked in. Each CDR3 is given with its conserved first and last residue. A D gene is named only where the DNA matches it firmly. Size is omitted from some rows. Given values are once, few, many or a class for expanded clones.

CDR3: CASSLGVGGRDQETQYF
DNA: TGCGCCAGCAGCTTGGGTGTCGGGGGGCGAGATCAAGAGACCCAGTACTTC
J: TRBJ2-5
V: TRBV5-1
D: NA
size: few

CDR3: CASSQSPRAEETQYF
DNA: TGTGCCAGCAGCCAAAGCCCCCGCGCAGAAGAGACCCAGTACTTC
J: TRBJ2-5
V: TRBV12-3/TRBV12-4
D: NA
size: NA

CDR3: CASTNIPGQPDSPLHF
DNA: TGCGCCAGCACCAATATTCCGGGACAGCCAGATTCACCCCTCCACTTT
J: TRBJ1-6
V: TRBV5-1
D: TRBD1
size: NA

CDR3: CASSLAGRPTSTDTQYF
DNA: TGTGCCAGCAGTTTAGCCGGGAGGCCTACTAGCACAGATACGCAGTATTTT
J: TRBJ2-3
V: TRBV27
D: TRBD2
size: few

CDR3: CASAQTGQSAGELFF
DNA: TGTGCCAGCGCCCAGACGGGGCAGTCCGCCGGGGAGCTGTTTTTT
J: TRBJ2-2
V: TRBV7-9
D: NA
size: NA

CDR3: CASSQDVRGYEQYF
DNA: TGCGCCAGCAGCCAAGATGTCAGGGGGTACGAGCAGTACTTC
J: TRBJ2-7
V: TRBV4-3
D: TRBD1
size: many

CDR3: CSARVFYEQYF
DNA: TGCAGTGCTAGAGTATTCTACGAGCAGTACTTC
J: TRBJ2-7
V: TRBV20-1
D: NA
size: NA

CDR3: CASSPMMVGTEAFF
DNA: TGTGCCAGCAGCCCCATGATGGTAGGCACTGAAGCTTTCTTT
J: TRBJ1-1
V: TRBV3-1
D: NA
size: many

CDR3: CASSPPEGRAKNIQYF
DNA: TGTGCCAGCAGCCCGCCGGAAGGGAGGGCCAAAAACATTCAGTACTTC
J: TRBJ2-4
V: TRBV3-1
D: NA
size: many

CDR3: CASSQDTGWDSPLHF
DNA: TGCGCCAGCAGCCAAGATACCGGCTGGGATTCACCCCTCCACTTT
J: TRBJ1-6
V: TRBV4-1
D: NA
size: many

CDR3: CASREGATEAFF
DNA: TGTGCCTCCCGGGAGGGGGCCACTGAAGCTTTCTTT
J: TRBJ1-1
V: TRBV13
D: TRBD1
size: few

CDR3: CASSAWDRVLPNQPQHF
DNA: TGTGCCAGCAGCGCCTGGGACAGGGTATTGCCCAATCAGCCCCAGCATTTT
J: TRBJ1-5
V: TRBV11-3
D: TRBD1
size: few

CDR3: CASSFTGGVNEQYF
DNA: TGTGCCAGCAGTTTTACAGGGGGTGTCAACGAGCAGTACTTC
J: TRBJ2-7
V: TRBV25-1
D: TRBD1
size: NA

CDR3: CASSLGLAGGIYNEQFF
DNA: TGTGCCAGCAGCCTCGGACTAGCGGGGGGTATCTACAATGAGCAGTTCTTC
J: TRBJ2-1
V: TRBV7-9
D: TRBD2
size: NA

CDR3: CASSLTLGSTYEQYF
DNA: TGTGCCAGCAGCCTGACACTCGGGTCCACCTACGAGCAGTACTTC
J: TRBJ2-7
V: TRBV2
D: NA
size: many

CDR3: CASSSADTQYF
DNA: TGTGCCAGCAGTTCGGCAGATACGCAGTATTTT
J: TRBJ2-3
V: TRBV27
D: NA
size: many

CDR3: CASSIGTPGPGMNTEAFF
DNA: TGTGCCAGTAGTATAGGTACCCCCGGGCCCGGAATGAACACTGAAGCTTTCTTT
J: TRBJ1-1
V: TRBV19
D: NA
size: NA

CDR3: CASSSGTEGDEQYF
DNA: TGTGCCAGCAGCTCTGGGACAGAGGGGGACGAGCAGTACTTC
J: TRBJ2-7
V: TRBV13
D: TRBD1
size: few